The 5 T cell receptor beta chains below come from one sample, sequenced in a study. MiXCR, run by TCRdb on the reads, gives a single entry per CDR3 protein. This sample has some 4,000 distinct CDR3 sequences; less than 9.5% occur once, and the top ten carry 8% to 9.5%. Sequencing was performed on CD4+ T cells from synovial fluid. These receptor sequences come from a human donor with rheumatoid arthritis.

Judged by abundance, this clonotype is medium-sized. CDR3 DNA sequence: TGTGCCAGCAGTGACTCCTACGAGCAGTACTTC. Amino acid sequence: CASSDSYEQYF. The chain recombines TRBV2 with TRBJ2-7; D uncertain. The CDR3 is 11 amino acids. Germline V lookup: CDR1 SNHLY, CDR2 FYNNEI. Trimming took 3 bases from V and 0 from J, leaving 0 bases between them.

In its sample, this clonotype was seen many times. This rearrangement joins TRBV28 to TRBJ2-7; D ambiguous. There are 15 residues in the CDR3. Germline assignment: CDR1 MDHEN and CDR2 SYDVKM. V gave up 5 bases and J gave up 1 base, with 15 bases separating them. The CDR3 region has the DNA TGTGCCAGCAGTACGACCGGGCCCTCATCCTACGAGCAGTACTTC. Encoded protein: CASSTTGPSSYEQYF.

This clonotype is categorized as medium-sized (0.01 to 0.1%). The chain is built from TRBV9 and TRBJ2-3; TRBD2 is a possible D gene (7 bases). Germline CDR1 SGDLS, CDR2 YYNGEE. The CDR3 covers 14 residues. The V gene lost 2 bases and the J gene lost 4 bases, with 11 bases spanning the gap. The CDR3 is CASSVGEGADTQYF. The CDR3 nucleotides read TGTGCCAGCAGCGTCGGGGAGGGGGCAGATACGCAGTATTTT.

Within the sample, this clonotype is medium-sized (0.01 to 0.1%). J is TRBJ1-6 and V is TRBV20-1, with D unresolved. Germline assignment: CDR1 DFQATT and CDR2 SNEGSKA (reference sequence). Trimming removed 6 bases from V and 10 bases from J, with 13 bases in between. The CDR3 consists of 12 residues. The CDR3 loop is CSAGETGSPLHF. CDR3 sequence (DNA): TGCAGTGCCGGAGAAACGGGATCACCCCTCCACTTT.

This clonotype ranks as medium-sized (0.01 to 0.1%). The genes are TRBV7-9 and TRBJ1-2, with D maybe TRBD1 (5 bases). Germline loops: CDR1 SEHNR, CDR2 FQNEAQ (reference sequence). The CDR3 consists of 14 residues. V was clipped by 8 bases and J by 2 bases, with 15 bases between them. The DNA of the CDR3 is TGTGCCAGCTCACTAGGGGAGCAAAACTATGGCTACACCTTC. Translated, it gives CASSLGEQNYGYTF.